This T cell receptor beta chain comes out of a study of blood T cell repertoires in COVID-19. Overall study context: COVID-19 samples from acute and convalescent phases originated in the United States, Italy and Spain.

Clones were read by immunoSEQ multiplex PCR, and TCRdb kept only the in-frame ones, dropping some. This table holds 70,000 to 90,000 clones, over 70% found once. Between the trimmed V and J ends, which lost 4 bases and 0 bases, there was a span of 12 bases. The CDR3 sequence is 16 residues long. The germline CDR1 and CDR2 sequences are SGHTA and FQGTGA. The clonotype comes from a human donor in a cohort sampled during active COVID-19. The chain is built from TRBV7-3 and TRBJ2-2; D may be TRBD1 (6 bases). The sample consisted of peripheral blood. CDR3 loop: CASSSRGPTNTGELFF. The CDR3 bases are TGTGCCAGCAGCTCCAGGGGCCCCACGAACACCGGGGAGCTGTTTTTT.